This T cell receptor (beta chain) was sequenced for a study of T cells after yellow fever vaccination. The CDR3 consists of 16 residues. Germline assignment: CDR1 KGHDR and CDR2 SFDVKD. J was trimmed by 0 bases and V by 5 bases; bases with no gene match: 6. Researchers made TCR cDNA using 5'RACE template switching, and this step added a universal primer site and UMIs. TCRdb reprocessed the 5' RACE reads with MiXCR, giving one entry per CDR3 protein. This sample yields hundreds of thousands of distinct CDR3 sequences, of which roughly an eighth are seen a single time; about 15% belongs to the top ten. This clonotype was observed many times.

This sequence originates from a man younger than 45 who received the YFV17D yellow fever vaccine. This specimen was PBMCs, taken on the day of the yellow fever booster vaccination. V is TRBV24-1 and J is TRBJ2-3, with 8 bases fitting TRBD2. The CDR3 loop reads CATSGSTSVSTDTQYF. In DNA, the CDR3 is TGTGCCACCAGTGGTTCGACTAGCGTTAGCACAGATACGCAGTATTTT.